This is a list of T cell receptor beta chains from one sample in a study of T cells after yellow fever vaccination. TCRdb redid the calling of the 5' RACE reads with MiXCR, one entry per CDR3 protein. The table records hundreds of thousands of distinct CDR3 sequences, 9.5% to 15% of them present only once. This sample comprised CD4+ T cells sorted from PBMCs, obtained 15 days after the yellow fever booster vaccination. The receptors shown here come from a man aged 18 to 29 who received the YFV17D yellow fever vaccine. The CDR3 runs from the conserved cysteine through the conserved F or W. A D gene is named only where the DNA matches it firmly. Size values are once, few and many counts, or a class for expanded clones, and some rows have none.

v_gene	d_gene	abundance	j_gene	CDR3nt	CDR3aa
TRBV20-1	.	many	TRBJ1-5	TGCAGTGCTCCTCGCCCTGGGAATAATCAGCCCCAGCATTTT	CSAPRPGNNQPQHF
TRBV12-3/TRBV12-4	TRBD1	.	TRBJ1-4	TGTGCCAGCAGCCACCTCCAGGGGGGGGGTGAAAAACTGTTTTTT	CASSHLQGGGEKLFF
TRBV5-6	.	.	TRBJ1-6	TGTGCCAGCACCCCGGGGAACTATAATTCACCCCTCCACTTT	CASTPGNYNSPLHF
TRBV12-3/TRBV12-4	.	many	TRBJ2-3	TGTGCCAGCAGTTTAACTTCCGACGGAGATACGCAGTATTTT	CASSLTSDGDTQYF
TRBV20-1	TRBD1	.	TRBJ2-3	TGCAGTGCTAGAGACCCACAACAGGGGGCTACAGATACGCAGTATTTT	CSARDPQQGATDTQYF
TRBV7-2	.	.	TRBJ1-1	TGTGCCAGCAGCTCGGACGGGGGCGGCACTGAAGCTTTCTTT	CASSSDGGGTEAFF
TRBV19	.	few	TRBJ2-7	TGTGCCAGTAGTATTAAAGGGACGGGGGACTACGAGCAGTACTTC	CASSIKGTGDYEQYF
TRBV7-9	.	many	TRBJ2-5	TGTGCCAGCAGCTTACAGGCGGGGGAGACCCAGTACTTC	CASSLQAGETQYF
TRBV3-1	.	.	TRBJ2-7	TGTGCCAGCAGCCAAGATGTGGGGACCATTTACGAGCAGTACTTC	CASSQDVGTIYEQYF
TRBV7-8	TRBD1	few	TRBJ1-1	TGTGCCAGCAGCTCAAGGCAGGGACAGGGGGCTAACACTGAAGCTTTCTTT	CASSSRQGQGANTEAFF
TRBV18	.	few	TRBJ2-1	TGTGCCAGCTCACGTAACAGGGATGGTGCGTACAATGAGCAGTTCTTC	CASSRNRDGAYNEQFF
TRBV27	.	few	TRBJ2-7	TGTGCCAGCAGTTTAATCAGAGGACCCTATGGCGAGCAGTACTTC	CASSLIRGPYGEQYF
TRBV4-3	.	.	TRBJ1-2	TGCGCCAGCAGCCAAGATCTACAGAACTATGGCTACACCTTC	CASSQDLQNYGYTF
TRBV20-1	.	.	TRBJ2-5	TGCAGTGCTAGAGGGGCGCCAGGGCTGCAAGAGACCCAGTACTTC	CSARGAPGLQETQYF
TRBV20-1	.	.	TRBJ2-5	TGCAGTGCTAGTCTGGCTCTCGAGACCCAGTACTTC	CSASLALETQYF
TRBV25-1	.	few	TRBJ2-1	TGTGCCAGCAGTGAATTAGGGCAGGGTCGGTCCTACAATGAGCAGTTCTTC	CASSELGQGRSYNEQFF
TRBV6-1	TRBD2	few	TRBJ2-4	TGTGCCAGCAGTGAACCTAACGGGGGGAACATTCAGTACTTC	CASSEPNGGNIQYF
TRBV20-1	TRBD1	.	TRBJ2-5	TGCAGTGCCCCGAGGACAGGGGCGGGCGAGACCCAGTACTTC	CSAPRTGAGETQYF
TRBV15	.	.	TRBJ1-4	TGTGCCACCAGCAGAGATTTAGTTTCGGAAAAACTGTTTTTT	CATSRDLVSEKLFF
TRBV4-3	.	.	TRBJ2-3	TGCGCCAGCAGCAAAGAGCGTGCAGATACGCAGTATTTT	CASSKERADTQYF
TRBV4-3	TRBD1	.	TRBJ1-1	TGCGCCAGCAGCCCATTAACCGGGACAGGGAGTTTGTTCGCTGAAGCTTTCTTT	CASSPLTGTGSLFAEAFF
TRBV20-1	.	few	TRBJ1-3	TGCAGTGCTAGAGCTGGGAGGGGCACCATATATTTT	CSARAGRGTIYF
TRBV5-1	TRBD2	few	TRBJ2-1	TGCGCCAGCAGCTTAAATCCCGGGGGGGCCGGCGATGAGCAGTTCTTC	CASSLNPGGAGDEQFF
TRBV4-2	.	.	TRBJ2-7	TGTGCCAGCAGCCAAGATTGGACGGCCGGTTCCTACGAGCAGTACTTC	CASSQDWTAGSYEQYF
TRBV5-1	.	few	TRBJ2-3	TGCGCCAGCACCTTAGGGGGGGCCTCAGATACGCAGTATTTT	CASTLGGASDTQYF
TRBV2	.	.	TRBJ2-2	TGTGCCAGCAGTGTGCAGAGTGTACCCGGGGAGCTGTTTTTT	CASSVQSVPGELFF
TRBV12-3/TRBV12-4	.	few	TRBJ1-3	TGTGCCAGCAGAGACAGGTCCGGCTCTGGAAACACCATATATTTT	CASRDRSGSGNTIYF
TRBV20-1	TRBD2	.	TRBJ2-5	TGCAGTGCCAGCAGGAGCGGGGGGTACCAAGAGACCCAGTACTTC	CSASRSGGYQETQYF
TRBV19	TRBD2	.	TRBJ2-5	TGTGCCAGTAGTCGCATGGTAGCGGGGGGAGGAGAGACCCAGTACTTC	CASSRMVAGGGETQYF
TRBV12-3/TRBV12-4	.	.	TRBJ1-1	TGTGCCAGCAGTTTAATCCTAAGGACCACTGAAGCTTTCTTT	CASSLILRTTEAFF
TRBV11-2	TRBD1	medium-sized	TRBJ2-3	TGTGCCAGCGCTTGGACAGGGCTTGCAGATACGCAGTATTTT	CASAWTGLADTQYF
TRBV7-8	TRBD1	few	TRBJ1-2	TGTGCCAGCAGCTTAGCGAAGACAGGGAAACTGGACGGCTACACCTTC	CASSLAKTGKLDGYTF
TRBV5-1	.	.	TRBJ2-5	TGCGCCAGCAGCTTGATGGCCTTCAGGAGGGAGGAGACCCAGTACTTC	CASSLMAFRREETQYF
TRBV4-3	.	many	TRBJ2-5	TGCGCCAGCAGAAGGGACCAAGAGACCCAGTACTTC	CASRRDQETQYF
TRBV6-2/TRBV6-3	TRBD1	.	TRBJ1-5	TGTGCCAGTTACGCCGGGACAGGGAGCCAGCCCCAGCATTTT	CASYAGTGSQPQHF
TRBV5-1	.	.	TRBJ1-1	TGCGCCAGCAGCAGAGAAAGTAAGAACACTGAAGCTTTCTTT	CASSRESKNTEAFF
TRBV5-8	.	many	TRBJ1-5	TGTGCCAGCAGTACCCTAAATCAGCCCCAGCATTTT	CASSTLNQPQHF
TRBV18	.	.	TRBJ2-2	TGTGCCAGCTCACCACCGAGCCAGCCCACCGGGGAGCTGTTTTTT	CASSPPSQPTGELFF
TRBV4-2	.	few	TRBJ2-1	TGTGCCTCCTGGGGAAGTGGAAATGAGCAGTTCTTC	CASWGSGNEQFF
TRBV9	TRBD2	.	TRBJ2-3	TGTGCCAGCAGCCCCCGGGGGGAGCGAGATACGCAGTATTTT	CASSPRGERDTQYF
TRBV7-6	.	.	TRBJ2-2	TGTGCCAGCAGATCGGACAGGAACACCGGGGAGCTGTTTTTT	CASRSDRNTGELFF
TRBV12-3/TRBV12-4	TRBD2	few	TRBJ2-7	TGTGCCAGCAGTTTGCGGGGGACGTCGGATGAGCAGTACTTC	CASSLRGTSDEQYF
TRBV28	TRBD2	.	TRBJ2-2	TGTGCCAGCAGTCCTAGACTAGCGGGGGGGGTTTCCGGGGAGCTGTTTTTT	CASSPRLAGGVSGELFF
TRBV4-1	.	.	TRBJ1-5	TGCGCCAGCAGCCAAGGATGGTACAATCAGCCCCAGCATTTT	CASSQGWYNQPQHF
TRBV6-5	.	many	TRBJ1-1	TGTGCCAGCAGTTACGGGCAGAACACTGAAGCTTTCTTT	CASSYGQNTEAFF
TRBV10-3	.	few	TRBJ1-5	TGTGCCATCAGTGAGTCGGTCTCAGATCAGCCCCAGCATTTT	CAISESVSDQPQHF
TRBV18	.	few	TRBJ2-3	TGTGCCAGCTCACCACAACATGGATCAGATACGCAGTATTTT	CASSPQHGSDTQYF
TRBV6-1	TRBD2	many	TRBJ2-3	TGTGCCAGCAGTGCGGGACTAGCAACAGATACGCAGTATTTT	CASSAGLATDTQYF
TRBV9	.	few	TRBJ2-7	TGTGCCAGCAGCGCTCAGACCGTCTCCGAGCAGTACTTC	CASSAQTVSEQYF
TRBV12-5	.	.	TRBJ2-1	TGTGCTAGTGGTTTGCGGGTGCGGGACTTCTACAATGAGCAGTTCTTC	CASGLRVRDFYNEQFF
TRBV4-3	.	.	TRBJ1-2	TGCGCCAGCAGCCGGGGGGACGGCCTGGGGGTGCGAGGCTACACCTTC	CASSRGDGLGVRGYTF
TRBV6-6	TRBD2	few	TRBJ2-1	TGTGCCAGCACCTTCAGAGGGGCATTAGCGGGCTACAATGAGCAGTTCTTC	CASTFRGALAGYNEQFF
TRBV18	.	few	TRBJ2-7	TGTGCCAGCTCACCCCGTACGGGCCGGAACGAGCAGTACTTC	CASSPRTGRNEQYF
TRBV5-1	TRBD1	few	TRBJ1-6	TGCGCCAGCAGCTTGACCTTCCCGGGACAGGGAAATCAACCCCTCCACTTT	CASSLTFPGQGNQPLHF
TRBV6-2/TRBV6-3	.	.	TRBJ1-5	TGTGCCAGCAACTGGGGGGCAGGGCGTCAGCCCCAGCATTTT	CASNWGAGRQPQHF